The next 14 T cell receptor beta chains were all read from a single sample in a study of Graves' ophthalmopathy and Graves' hyperthyroidism. RNA transcripts served as template for amplifying TCR beta CDR3 sequences. HTBI-primed first-round RT-PCR preceded second-round multiplex PCR. TCRdb re-called the multiplex PCR reads through MiXCR, storing one row per CDR3 protein. The sample has around 600,000 distinct CDR3 sequences; over 40% are singletons. The sequenced sample consisted of peripheral blood. These receptors were collected from an adult man with Graves' ophthalmopathy.

A note on this clonotype: In this CDR3 the conserved last residue, phenylalanine or tryptophan, is missing, so a read error is likely. The chain has TRBV11-2 and TRBJ2-7, with TRBD2 identical over 9 bases. The CDR3 has 13 residues. The V gene end was trimmed by 6 bases and the J gene end by 4 bases; junction bases not matched to a gene: 4. Germline V CDR1 and CDR2: SGHAT, FQNNGV. CDR3 coding DNA: TGTGCCAGCAGAGCGGGAGGCACTTACGAGCAGTACTGC. Translated: CASRAGGTYEQYC.

This clonotype was picked up many times. This chain uses TRBV12-3 or TRBV12-4 with TRBJ2-7; 10 bases map to TRBD1. Trimming at V came to 5 bases and at J to 4 bases, leaving 11 bases not matched to a gene. The CDR3 spans 16 residues. CDR3 loop: CASSQRHAGQGYEQYF. In DNA, the CDR3 is TGTGCCAGCAGTCAACGACACGCGGGACAGGGGTACGAGCAGTACTTC.

Of note for this clonotype: A much larger clonotype is one base distant, so this may be a read error. This rearrangement joins TRBV7-9 to TRBJ1-1; D unresolved. This CDR3 has 14 amino acids. Deletions cut 3 bases from V and 3 bases from J, with 11 bases between. Germline CDR1 SEHNR, CDR2 FQNEAQ (reference sequence). The CDR3 DNA reads TGTGCCAGCAGCTTGACACTGCGTGACACTGAAGCTTTCTTT. This sequence encodes CASSLTLRDTEAFF.

This clonotype was counted at least ten times. The chain combines TRBV10-3 with TRBJ1-5; 10 nucleotides match TRBD1. This CDR3 spans 15 amino acids. V lost 2 bases to trimming and J lost 5 bases; unmatched junction nucleotides: 3. The germline CDR1 and CDR2 sequences are ENHRY and SYGVKD. CDR3 in amino acids: CAISERDRGYQPQHF. The DNA of the CDR3 is TGTGCCATCAGTGAGCGGGACAGGGGATATCAGCCCCAGCATTTT.

This clonotype has at least ten counts. DNA of the CDR3: TGCAGTGCTGAGGGGGCAGGGAAGTACGAGCAGTACTTC. As protein: CSAEGAGKYEQYF. The chain combines TRBV20-1 with TRBJ2-7; 7 positions match TRBD1. This CDR3 comprises 13 residues. CDR1 is DFQATT, CDR2 SNEGSKA, per germline (reference sequence). J gave up 4 bases and V 5 bases, and 8 bases lay outside the gene matches.

This clonotype showed up many times. V gene TRBV6-1 combines with J gene TRBJ1-5; D remains unclear. The CDR3 has 18 amino acids. Deletions cut 5 bases from V and 0 bases from J, with 20 bases between. CDR1 is MNHNS, CDR2 SASEGT, per germline. CDR3 sequence reads: CASSLQISQTYSNQPQHF. The CDR3 DNA reads TGTGCCAGCAGTCTACAAATCAGCCAAACGTATAGCAATCAGCCCCAGCATTTT.

V is TRBV7-9 and J is TRBJ2-6; no clear D gene. The ends were cut back, 6 bases at V and 3 bases at J, with 12 bases in the middle. The germline gives CDR1 SEHNR, CDR2 FQNEAQ (reference sequence). The CDR3 is 15 amino acids. In DNA form, the CDR3 reads TGTGCCAGCAGTCTGGGCCCTCATGGGGCCAACGTCCTGACTTTC. Translation gives CASSLGPHGANVLTF.

The chain is built from TRBV29-1 and TRBJ2-7; no reliable D call. V was clipped by 4 bases and J by 1 base, with 11 bases between them. The CDR3 totals 13 residues. Germline assignment: CDR1 SQVTM and CDR2 ANQGSEA. The CDR3 nucleotides read TGCAGCGTTGGCAGCGACCCTTCCTACGAGCAGTACTTC. This gives the protein CSVGSDPSYEQYF.

This clonotype was recorded a few times. The V call is TRBV5-6, the J call TRBJ2-3, with D possibly being TRBD2 (6 bases). V was pared by 5 bases and J by 3 bases, with 16 bases between. The length of the CDR3 is 15 residues. Germline V CDR1 and CDR2: SGHDT, YYEEEE. DNA of the CDR3: TGTGCCAGCAGAGATAGCGGAAGAGGTACAGATACGCAGTATTTT. It codes for CASRDSGRGTDTQYF.

In the case of this clonotype: A junction boundary mismatches the germline segment, possibly from a read error. The V and J genes are TRBV7-3 and TRBJ2-7; 10 bases map to TRBD1. This CDR3 comprises 16 residues. Germline V gives CDR1 SGHTA, CDR2 FQGTGA. CDR3: CASSLTGQGDSYEQYF. The CDR3 nucleotides read TGTGCCAGCAGTTTAACCGGACAGGGGGACTCCTACGAGCAGTACTTC.

The chain links TRBV27 to TRBJ1-5; 8 nucleotides line up with TRBD1. Looked up from germline, CDR1 is MNHEY and CDR2 is SMNVEV (reference sequence). Losses at the gene ends were 5 bases for V and 3 bases for J; bases not matched to a gene: 9. The CDR3 spans 16 residues. The CDR3 region is CASSERTGTFNQPQHF. CDR3 bases: TGTGCCAGCAGTGAAAGGACAGGGACCTTCAATCAGCCCCAGCATTTT.

A few counts support this clonotype. V and J are TRBV19 and TRBJ2-7, with 10 bases that match TRBD2. Germline assignment: CDR1 LNHDA and CDR2 SQIVND (reference sequence). The CDR3 is 14 amino acids. J gave up 7 bases and V 0 bases, and 3 bases lay outside the gene matches. The CDR3: CASSIDQLAGEQYF. For the CDR3, the DNA is TGTGCCAGTAGTATAGATCAACTAGCGGGGGAGCAGTACTTC.

This clonotype was counted ten times or more. V and J are TRBV2 and TRBJ2-2, with 8 nucleotides matching TRBD1. The CDR3 spans 15 residues. The V and J ends lost 7 bases and 1 base, in that order; junction bases with no gene match: 5. CDR1 and CDR2 (germline): SNHLY, FYNNEI. The CDR3 is CASILDRVNTGELFF. The CDR3 nucleotides are TGTGCCAGCATCCTGGACAGGGTGAACACCGGGGAGCTGTTTTTT.

This clonotype was detected ten times or more. The V call is TRBV10-2, the J call TRBJ2-5; D is unresolved. Trimming pared 0 bases from V and 1 base from J, leaving 9 bases between. The germline gives CDR1 WSHSY, CDR2 SAAADI. The CDR3 spans 15 residues. In nucleotides, the CDR3 is TGCGCCAGCAGTGAGTCGAATACAGCCCAAGAGACCCAGTACTTC. It translates to CASSESNTAQETQYF.